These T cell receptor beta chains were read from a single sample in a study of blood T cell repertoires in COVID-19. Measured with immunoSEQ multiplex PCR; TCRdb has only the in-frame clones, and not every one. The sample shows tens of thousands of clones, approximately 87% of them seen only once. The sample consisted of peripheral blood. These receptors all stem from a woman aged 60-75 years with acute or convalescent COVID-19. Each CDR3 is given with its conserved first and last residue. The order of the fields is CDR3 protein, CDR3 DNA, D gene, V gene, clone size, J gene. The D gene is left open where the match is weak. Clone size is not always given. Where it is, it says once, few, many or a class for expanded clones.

CDR3: CASSPEDGYEQYF
DNA: TGTGCCAGCAGCCCCGAGGATGGGTACGAGCAGTACTTC
D: -
V: TRBV4-2
size: -
J: TRBJ2-7

CDR3: CASSSGVHGELFF
DNA: TGCGCCAGCAGTTCGGGGGTTCACGGGGAGCTGTTTTTT
D: -
V: TRBV10-2
size: few
J: TRBJ2-2

CDR3: CASSITESGANVLTF
DNA: TGTGCCAGCAGCATAACGGAGTCCGGGGCCAACGTCCTGACTTTC
D: -
V: TRBV7-9
size: -
J: TRBJ2-6

CDR3: CASSYGRGEEKLFF
DNA: TGTGCCAGTAGTTACGGGCGCGGGGAGGAAAAACTGTTTTTT
D: -
V: TRBV19
size: -
J: TRBJ1-4

CDR3: CASSWGGTDTQYF
DNA: TGTGCCAGCTCTTGGGGGGGCACAGATACGCAGTATTTT
D: -
V: TRBV18
size: -
J: TRBJ2-3

CDR3: CASCLRGAAAFF
DNA: TGTGCCAGTTGCCTCCGGGGAGCTGCGGCTTTCTTT
D: -
V: TRBV3-1/TRBV3-2
size: -
J: TRBJ1-1

CDR3: CASSFNPSGTDTQYF
DNA: TGTGCCAGCAGCTTTAACCCTAGCGGCACAGATACGCAGTATTTT
D: -
V: TRBV11-2
size: -
J: TRBJ2-3

CDR3: CASKGVSEKLFF
DNA: TGTGCCAGCAAGGGAGTGAGTGAAAAACTGTTTTTT
D: -
V: TRBV6-6
size: -
J: TRBJ1-4

CDR3: CASSLSGGQGAREQYF
DNA: TGTGCCAGCAGTTTATCCGGGGGACAGGGGGCTCGTGAGCAGTACTTC
D: TRBD1
V: TRBV27
size: -
J: TRBJ2-7

CDR3: CASSLATGGDTQYF
DNA: TGTGCCAGCAGCTTGGCCACAGGGGGGGATACGCAGTATTTT
D: TRBD1
V: TRBV5-8
size: few
J: TRBJ2-3

CDR3: CASSQERGVSTEAFF
DNA: TGCGCCAGCAGCCAAGAACGGGGAGTAAGCACTGAAGCTTTCTTT
D: -
V: TRBV4-3
size: -
J: TRBJ1-1

CDR3: CASRLGGGSAYEQYF
DNA: TGTGCCAGCAGGCTCGGGGGGGGGAGTGCTTACGAGCAGTACTTC
D: TRBD2
V: TRBV7-2
size: -
J: TRBJ2-7

CDR3: CAWSVGHLRGEQFF
DNA: TGTGCCTGGAGTGTAGGACACCTTCGCGGTGAGCAGTTCTTC
D: -
V: TRBV30
size: -
J: TRBJ2-1

CDR3: CASSPGLAVSYEQYF
DNA: TGTGCCAGCAGCCCGGGACTAGCGGTCTCCTACGAGCAGTACTTC
D: TRBD2
V: TRBV5-5
size: -
J: TRBJ2-7

CDR3: CASSLQQGGTNYGYTF
DNA: TGCGCCAGCAGCTTGCAACAGGGAGGGACCAACTATGGCTACACCTTC
D: -
V: TRBV5-1
size: -
J: TRBJ1-2

CDR3: CASSQRETSGSMGEQFF
DNA: TGCGCCAGCAGCCAAAGAGAAACTAGCGGGAGTATGGGGGAGCAGTTCTTC
D: TRBD2
V: TRBV23-1
size: -
J: TRBJ2-1

CDR3: CASRAGLAGGKDTQYF
DNA: TGCGCCAGCAGGGCGGGACTAGCGGGCGGAAAAGATACGCAGTATTTT
D: TRBD2
V: TRBV10-2
size: few
J: TRBJ2-3

CDR3: CASSLDGLYGYTF
DNA: TGTGCCAGCAGTTTAGACGGACTATATGGCTACACCTTC
D: -
V: TRBV27
size: few
J: TRBJ1-2

CDR3: CASSYFPSWAAGELFF
DNA: TGTGCCAGCAGTTACTTTCCTAGCTGGGCTGCCGGGGAGCTGTTTTTT
D: -
V: TRBV6-5
size: -
J: TRBJ2-2

CDR3: CASSLGVVPYEQYF
DNA: TGTGCCAGCAGCTTAGGTGTAGTCCCCTACGAGCAGTACTTC
D: -
V: TRBV11-2
size: once
J: TRBJ2-7

CDR3: CASSEGHPSYNEQFF
DNA: TGTGCCAGCAGTGAGGGACATCCCTCCTACAATGAGCAGTTCTTC
D: -
V: TRBV2
size: -
J: TRBJ2-1

CDR3: CASSDRGNEQFF
DNA: TGTGCCAGCAGTGACAGGGGCAATGAGCAGTTCTTC
D: -
V: TRBV6-1
size: -
J: TRBJ2-1

CDR3: CASSIAGQGASGYTF
DNA: TGTGCCAGTAGTATAGCAGGACAGGGGGCATCGGGCTACACCTTC
D: TRBD1
V: TRBV19
size: -
J: TRBJ1-2

CDR3: CTSCRSKSGSIPDEQYF
DNA: TGCACCAGCTGTAGGTCGAAAAGCGGGAGCATCCCGGACGAGCAGTACTTC
D: -
V: TRBV1
size: few
J: TRBJ2-7

CDR3: CASSLRTGVSHEQYF
DNA: TGTGCCAGCAGTCTCAGGACAGGGGTGTCCCACGAGCAGTACTTC
D: TRBD1
V: TRBV6-5
size: -
J: TRBJ2-7

CDR3: CASSQESGGRSSGNTIYF
DNA: TGTGCCAGCAGCCAAGAATCGGGGGGCCGGAGCTCTGGAAACACCATATATTTT
D: -
V: TRBV4-2
size: few
J: TRBJ1-3

CDR3: CASSRAAGDYNEQFF
DNA: TGTGCCAGTAGCCGCGCAGCGGGAGACTACAATGAGCAGTTCTTC
D: TRBD2
V: TRBV19
size: -
J: TRBJ2-1

CDR3: CASSASVQPQHF
DNA: TGTGCCAGCAGCGCCTCGGTTCAGCCCCAGCATTTT
D: -
V: TRBV2
size: -
J: TRBJ1-5

CDR3: CASSLSFPSSQETQYF
DNA: TGTGCCAGCAGCTTATCGTTTCCTAGTAGCCAAGAGACCCAGTACTTC
D: -
V: TRBV7-8
size: -
J: TRBJ2-5

CDR3: CAIRTSGGSTDTQYF
DNA: TGTGCCATCAGAACTAGCGGGGGTAGCACAGATACGCAGTATTTT
D: TRBD2
V: TRBV10-3
size: -
J: TRBJ2-3

CDR3: CASSLVALQGGFNEQYF
DNA: TGTGCCAGCAGCTTAGTCGCTCTCCAGGGGGGTTTTAACGAGCAGTACTTC
D: -
V: TRBV11-3
size: few
J: TRBJ2-7

CDR3: CASSYEAGGRETQYF
DNA: TGTGCCAGCAGTTACGAAGCGGGAGGGCGGGAGACCCAGTACTTC
D: TRBD2
V: TRBV6-2/TRBV6-3
size: -
J: TRBJ2-5

CDR3: CASSVGPGTGSAPLHF
DNA: TGTGCCAGCAGCGTAGGTCCCGGGACAGGGAGTGCACCCCTCCACTTT
D: TRBD1
V: TRBV9
size: once
J: TRBJ1-6

CDR3: CASSLNVGGAYNEQFF
DNA: TGTGCTAGCAGCTTAAATGTTGGCGGAGCTTACAATGAGCAGTTCTTC
D: -
V: TRBV7-7
size: -
J: TRBJ2-1

CDR3: CASSLTAGEAKNIQYF
DNA: TGTGCCAGCAGCTTAACGGCAGGGGAGGCCAAAAACATTCAGTACTTC
D: -
V: TRBV7-8
size: -
J: TRBJ2-4

CDR3: CASSQDLARGLLNYGYTF
DNA: TGTGCCAGCAGCCAAGATCTGGCCAGGGGGCTTCTTAACTATGGCTACACCTTC
D: TRBD1
V: TRBV4-2
size: -
J: TRBJ1-2

CDR3: CASSQEATGRTDTQYF
DNA: TGCGCCAGCAGCCAGGAGGCGACAGGGCGCACAGATACGCAGTATTTT
D: TRBD1
V: TRBV4-1
size: once
J: TRBJ2-3

CDR3: CASSRDRWGKETQYF
DNA: TGTGCCAGCAGTCGGGACAGGTGGGGGAAAGAGACCCAGTACTTC
D: TRBD1
V: TRBV28
size: -
J: TRBJ2-5

CDR3: CATQGGLAMNTGELFF
DNA: TGTGCCACCCAAGGGGGACTAGCGATGAACACCGGGGAGCTGTTTTTT
D: TRBD2
V: TRBV19
size: once
J: TRBJ2-2

CDR3: CASSLRQGSYGYTF
DNA: TGTGCCAGCAGTTTACGACAGGGAAGCTATGGCTACACCTTC
D: TRBD1
V: TRBV6-5
size: -
J: TRBJ1-2

CDR3: CASGLITAGETQYF
DNA: TGTGCTAGTGGCTTGATAACAGCAGGAGAGACCCAGTACTTC
D: -
V: TRBV12-5
size: -
J: TRBJ2-5

CDR3: CASSYWASDNEQFF
DNA: TGTGCCAGCAGTTACTGGGCCAGTGACAATGAGCAGTTCTTC
D: -
V: TRBV6-2/TRBV6-3
size: -
J: TRBJ2-1

CDR3: CASIGGCGSRTHGANVLTF
DNA: TGTGCCAGCATAGGAGGATGTGGCTCAAGAACCCACGGGGCCAACGTCCTGACTTTC
D: -
V: TRBV21-1
size: -
J: TRBJ2-6

CDR3: CASSLVGDRVGYTF
DNA: TGTGCCAGCAGCTTGGTAGGGGACAGGGTAGGCTACACCTTC
D: TRBD1
V: TRBV5-4
size: -
J: TRBJ1-2

CDR3: CASSELGGGRTDTQYF
DNA: TGTGCCAGCAGTGAACTAGGCGGGGGACGCACAGATACGCAGTATTTT
D: TRBD2
V: TRBV2
size: -
J: TRBJ2-3

CDR3: CSASSTSGSYNEQFF
DNA: TGCAGTGCTAGTTCGACTAGCGGGAGTTACAATGAGCAGTTCTTC
D: TRBD2
V: TRBV20-1
size: few
J: TRBJ2-1

CDR3: CASSSSDRTNYGYTF
DNA: TGTGCCAGCAGTTCCTCGGACAGAACTAACTATGGCTACACCTTC
D: -
V: TRBV27
size: -
J: TRBJ1-2

CDR3: CASSVAASTDNEQFF
DNA: TGTGCCAGCAGCGTAGCTGCTAGCACCGACAATGAGCAGTTCTTC
D: -
V: TRBV9
size: -
J: TRBJ2-1